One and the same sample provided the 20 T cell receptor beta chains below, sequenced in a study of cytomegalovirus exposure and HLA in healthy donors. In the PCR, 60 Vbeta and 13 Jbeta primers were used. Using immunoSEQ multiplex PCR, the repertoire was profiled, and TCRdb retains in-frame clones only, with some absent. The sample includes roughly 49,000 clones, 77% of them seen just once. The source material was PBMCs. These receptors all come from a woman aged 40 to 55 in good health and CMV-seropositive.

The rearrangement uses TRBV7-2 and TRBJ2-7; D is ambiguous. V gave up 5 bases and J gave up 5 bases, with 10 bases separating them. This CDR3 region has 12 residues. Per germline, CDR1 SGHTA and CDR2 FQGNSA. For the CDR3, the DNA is TGTGCCAGCAGCCACTTTGTAGACGAGCAGTACTTC. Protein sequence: CASSHFVDEQYF.

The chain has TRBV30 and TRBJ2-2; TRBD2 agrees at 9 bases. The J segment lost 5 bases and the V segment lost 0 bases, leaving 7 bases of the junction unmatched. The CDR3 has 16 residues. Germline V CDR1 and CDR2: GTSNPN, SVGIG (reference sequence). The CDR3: CAWSVGRGGHTGELFF. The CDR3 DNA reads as TGTGCCTGGAGTGTAGGGCGGGGGGGCCATACCGGGGAGCTGTTTTTT.

For the CDR3, the DNA is TGTGCCAGCAGCTCTACAGGGGCGAGCTCCTACGAGCAGTACTTC. Translated: CASSSTGASSYEQYF. The J gene is TRBJ2-7, the V gene TRBV5-4; 7 bases match TRBD1. Germline V gene lookup returns CDR1 SGHNT and CDR2 YYREEE (reference sequence). This CDR3 contains 15 residues. V lost 3 bases to trimming and J lost 0 bases; unmatched junction nucleotides: 6.

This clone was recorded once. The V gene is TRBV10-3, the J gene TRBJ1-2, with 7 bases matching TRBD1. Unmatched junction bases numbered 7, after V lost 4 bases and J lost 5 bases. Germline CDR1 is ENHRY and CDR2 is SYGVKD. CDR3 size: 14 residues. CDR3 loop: CAISGEGAGYGYTF. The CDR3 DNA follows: TGTGCCATCAGTGGCGAGGGGGCGGGGTATGGCTACACCTTC.

The CDR3 loop is CASSNTDRGRGYTF. In DNA form, the CDR3 reads TGTGCCAGCAGCAACACTGACAGGGGACGAGGCTACACCTTC. The chain couples TRBV5-4 to TRBJ1-2, with TRBD1 matching over 8 bases. Germline V gives CDR1 SGHNT, CDR2 YYREEE (reference sequence). CDR3 length equals 14 residues. With 4 bases clipped from V and 8 bases from J, the junction kept 10 bases outside the gene matches.

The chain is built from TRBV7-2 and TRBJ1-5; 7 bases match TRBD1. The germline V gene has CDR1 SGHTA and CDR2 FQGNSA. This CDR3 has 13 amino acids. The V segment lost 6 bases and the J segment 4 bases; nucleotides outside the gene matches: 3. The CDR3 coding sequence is TGTGCCAGCAGGCTACAGGGGAATCAGCCCCAGCATTTT. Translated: CASRLQGNQPQHF.

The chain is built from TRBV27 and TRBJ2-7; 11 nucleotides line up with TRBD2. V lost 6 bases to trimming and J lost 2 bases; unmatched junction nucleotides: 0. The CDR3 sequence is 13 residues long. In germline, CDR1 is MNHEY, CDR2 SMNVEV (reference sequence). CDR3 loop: CASRTSGAYEQYF. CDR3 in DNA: TGTGCCAGCAGGACTAGCGGGGCCTACGAGCAGTACTTC.

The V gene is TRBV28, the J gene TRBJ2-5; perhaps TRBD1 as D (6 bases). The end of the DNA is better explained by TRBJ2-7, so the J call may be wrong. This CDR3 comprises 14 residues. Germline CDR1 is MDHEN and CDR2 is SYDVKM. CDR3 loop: CASSSWDTVYEQYF. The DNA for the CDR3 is TGTGCCAGCAGTTCATGGGACACGGTCTACGAGCAGTACTTC.

The CDR3 loop is CASSTASGNTDTQYF. CDR3 coding DNA: TGTGCCAGTAGTACCGCCTCAGGGAACACAGATACGCAGTATTTT. V is TRBV19 and J is TRBJ2-3; a possible D gene is TRBD1 (5 bases). Deletions cut 4 bases from V and 2 bases from J, with 13 bases between. The CDR3 covers 15 residues. The germline CDR1 and CDR2 sequences are LNHDA and SQIVND (reference sequence).

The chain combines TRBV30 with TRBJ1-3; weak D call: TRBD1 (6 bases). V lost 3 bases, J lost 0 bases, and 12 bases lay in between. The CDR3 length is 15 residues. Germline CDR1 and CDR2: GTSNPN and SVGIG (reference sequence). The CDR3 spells CAWSRQDFSGNTIYF. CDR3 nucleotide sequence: TGTGCCTGGAGCAGACAGGACTTCTCTGGAAACACCATATATTTT.

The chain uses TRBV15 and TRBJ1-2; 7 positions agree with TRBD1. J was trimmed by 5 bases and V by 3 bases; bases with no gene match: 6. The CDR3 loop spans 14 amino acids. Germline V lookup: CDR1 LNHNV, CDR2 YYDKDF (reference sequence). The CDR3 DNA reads TGTGCCACCAGCAGGGCACAGGGGTTTTATGGCTACACCTTC. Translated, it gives CATSRAQGFYGYTF.

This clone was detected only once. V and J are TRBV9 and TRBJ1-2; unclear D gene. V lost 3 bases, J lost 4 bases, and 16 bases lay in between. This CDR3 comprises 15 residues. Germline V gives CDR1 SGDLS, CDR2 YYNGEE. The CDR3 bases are TGTGCCAGCAGCGACCGGGTCGGACTTAGCTATGGCTACACCTTC. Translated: CASSDRVGLSYGYTF.

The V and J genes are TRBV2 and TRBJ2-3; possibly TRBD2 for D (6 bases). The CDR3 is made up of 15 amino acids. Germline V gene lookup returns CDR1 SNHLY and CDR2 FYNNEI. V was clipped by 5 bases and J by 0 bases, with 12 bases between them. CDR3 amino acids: CASSRDSTSTDTQYF. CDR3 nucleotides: TGTGCCAGCAGTAGGGACTCAACTAGCACAGATACGCAGTATTTT.

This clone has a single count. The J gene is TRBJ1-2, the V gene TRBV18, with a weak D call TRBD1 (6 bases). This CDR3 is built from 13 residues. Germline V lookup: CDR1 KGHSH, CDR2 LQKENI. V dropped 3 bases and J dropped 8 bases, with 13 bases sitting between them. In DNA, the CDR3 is TGTGCCAGCTCACCCGACAGGTCCGGAGGCTACACCTTC. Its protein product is CASSPDRSGGYTF.

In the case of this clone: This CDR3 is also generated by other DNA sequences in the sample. The CDR3 DNA sequence: TGTGCCAGTAGTGGGACAGGTGGAAACACCATATATTTT. Its protein is CASSGTGGNTIYF. The rearrangement joins TRBV19 to TRBJ1-3; 8 bases are a match to TRBD1. Germline lookup yields CDR1 LNHDA and CDR2 SQIVND (reference sequence). The J segment lost 3 bases and the V segment lost 5 bases, leaving 0 bases of the junction unmatched. The CDR3 sequence is 13 residues long.

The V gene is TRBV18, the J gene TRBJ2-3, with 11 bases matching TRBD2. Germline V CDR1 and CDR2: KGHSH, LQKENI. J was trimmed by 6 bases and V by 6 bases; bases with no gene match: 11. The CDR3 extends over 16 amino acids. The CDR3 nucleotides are TGTGCCAGCTCGAACTACGGGACTAGCGGCGCGGATACGCAGTATTTT. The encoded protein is CASSNYGTSGADTQYF.

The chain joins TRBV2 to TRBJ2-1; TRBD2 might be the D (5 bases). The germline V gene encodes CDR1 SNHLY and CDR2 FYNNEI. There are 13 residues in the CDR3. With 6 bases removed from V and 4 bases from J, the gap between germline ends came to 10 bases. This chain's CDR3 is CASRLLDYNEQFF. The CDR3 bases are TGTGCCAGCAGACTACTAGATTACAATGAGCAGTTCTTC.

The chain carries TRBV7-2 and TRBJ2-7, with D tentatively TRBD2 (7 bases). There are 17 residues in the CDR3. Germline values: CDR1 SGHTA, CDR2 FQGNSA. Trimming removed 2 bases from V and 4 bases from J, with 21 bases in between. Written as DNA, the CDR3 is TGTGCCAGCAGCTTATCGGGGAGGGGGGCATCCCTTTACGAGCAGTACTTC. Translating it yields CASSLSGRGASLYEQYF.

CDR3 amino acids: CASSSLTSGGPETQYF. Here the CDR3 DNA reads TGTGCCAGCAGTTCCCTGACTAGCGGGGGCCCGGAGACCCAGTACTTC. The chain recombines TRBV28 with TRBJ2-5; 12 bases match TRBD2. This CDR3 has 16 amino acids. V lost 4 bases, J lost 5 bases, and 8 bases stayed unmatched. CDR1 and CDR2 from the germline V gene are MDHEN and SYDVKM.

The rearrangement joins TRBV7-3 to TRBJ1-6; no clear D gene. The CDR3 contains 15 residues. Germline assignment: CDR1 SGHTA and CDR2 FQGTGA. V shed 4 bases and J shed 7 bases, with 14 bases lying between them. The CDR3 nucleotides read TGTGCCAGCAGCTCGTCCGGGTCTTTAAATTCACCCCTCCACTTT. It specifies CASSSSGSLNSPLHF.